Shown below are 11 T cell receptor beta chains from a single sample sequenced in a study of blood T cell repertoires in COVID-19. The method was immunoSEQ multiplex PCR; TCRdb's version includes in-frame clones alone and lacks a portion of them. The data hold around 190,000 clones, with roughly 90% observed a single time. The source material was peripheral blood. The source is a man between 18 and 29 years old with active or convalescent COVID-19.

This chain's CDR3 is CASSLLAGGPNEQFF. DNA for the CDR3: TGTGCCAGCAGCTTACTAGCGGGAGGACCCAATGAGCAGTTCTTC. The chain links TRBV7-3 to TRBJ2-1; 11 bases match TRBD2. Per the germline V gene, CDR1 is SGHTA and CDR2 is FQGTGA. J was trimmed by 6 bases and V by 2 bases; bases with no gene match: 3. The CDR3 has 15 residues.

The CDR3 bases are TGTGCCAGCAGTTCCCCCCCGGAGCAGTACTTC. Translation gives CASSSPPEQYF. The V gene is TRBV6-2 or TRBV6-3, the J gene TRBJ2-7; D remains unclear. Between the trimmed V and J ends, which lost 4 bases and 7 bases, there was a span of 8 bases. Per germline, CDR1 MNHEY and CDR2 SVGEGT. There are 11 residues in the CDR3.

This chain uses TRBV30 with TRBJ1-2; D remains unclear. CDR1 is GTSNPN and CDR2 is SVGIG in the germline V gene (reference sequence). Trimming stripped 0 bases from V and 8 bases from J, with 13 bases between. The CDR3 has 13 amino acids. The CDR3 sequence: CAWSVLGLEGYTF. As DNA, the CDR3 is TGTGCCTGGAGTGTACTTGGGTTGGAGGGCTACACCTTC.

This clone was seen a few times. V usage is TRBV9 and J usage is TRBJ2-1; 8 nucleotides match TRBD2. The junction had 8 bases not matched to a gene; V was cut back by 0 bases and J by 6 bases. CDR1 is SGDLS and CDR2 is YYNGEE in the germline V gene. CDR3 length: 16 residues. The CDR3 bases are TGTGCCAGCAGCGTAGATGGTAGCGGGATAGGCAATGAGCAGTTCTTC. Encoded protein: CASSVDGSGIGNEQFF.

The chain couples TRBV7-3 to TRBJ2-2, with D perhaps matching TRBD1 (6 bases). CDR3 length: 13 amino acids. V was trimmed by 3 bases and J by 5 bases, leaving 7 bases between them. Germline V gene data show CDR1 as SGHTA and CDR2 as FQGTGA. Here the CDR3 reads CASSFQGTGELFF. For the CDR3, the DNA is TGTGCCAGCAGCTTCCAGGGGACCGGGGAGCTGTTTTTT.

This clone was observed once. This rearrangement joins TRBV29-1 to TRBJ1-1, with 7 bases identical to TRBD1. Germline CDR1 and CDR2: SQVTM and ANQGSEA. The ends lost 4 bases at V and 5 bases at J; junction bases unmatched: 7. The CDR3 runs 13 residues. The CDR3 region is CSVGLAGGTEAFF. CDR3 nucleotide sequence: TGCAGCGTTGGATTGGCAGGGGGGACTGAAGCTTTCTTT.

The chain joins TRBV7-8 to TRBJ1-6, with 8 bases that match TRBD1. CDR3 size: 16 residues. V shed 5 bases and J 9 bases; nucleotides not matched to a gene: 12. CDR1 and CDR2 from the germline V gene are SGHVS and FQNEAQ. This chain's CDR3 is CASSREGQASGSPLHF. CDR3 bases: TGTGCCAGCAGCAGGGAGGGACAGGCCAGTGGTTCACCCCTCCACTTT.

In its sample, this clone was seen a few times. The CDR3 loop reads CASSKTMASADQETQYF. DNA for the CDR3: TGTGCCAGCAGCAAAACAATGGCTAGCGCTGACCAAGAGACCCAGTACTTC. The rearrangement uses TRBV5-6 and TRBJ2-5; perhaps TRBD2 as D (6 bases). V dropped 4 bases and J dropped 0 bases, with 19 bases sitting between them. This CDR3 contains 17 residues. Germline values: CDR1 SGHDT, CDR2 YYEEEE.

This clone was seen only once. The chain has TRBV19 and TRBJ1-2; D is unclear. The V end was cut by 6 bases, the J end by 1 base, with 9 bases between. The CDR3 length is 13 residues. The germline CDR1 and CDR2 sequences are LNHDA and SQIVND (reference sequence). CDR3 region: CASSPRGNYGYTF. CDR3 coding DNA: TGTGCCAGTAGCCCCCGGGGTAACTATGGCTACACCTTC.

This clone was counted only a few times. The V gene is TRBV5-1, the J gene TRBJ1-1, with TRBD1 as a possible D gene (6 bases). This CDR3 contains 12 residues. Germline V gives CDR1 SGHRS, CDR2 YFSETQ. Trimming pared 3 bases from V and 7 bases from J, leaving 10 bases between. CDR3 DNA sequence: TGCGCCAGCAGCTCCGGACAGTTTGAAGCTTTCTTT. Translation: CASSSGQFEAFF.

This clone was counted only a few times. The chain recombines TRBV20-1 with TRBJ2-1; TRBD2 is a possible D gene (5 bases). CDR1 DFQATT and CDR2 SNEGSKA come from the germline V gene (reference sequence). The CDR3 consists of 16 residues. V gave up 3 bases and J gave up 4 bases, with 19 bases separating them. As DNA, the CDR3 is TGCAGTGCTAGTCCCACCGACCGTGGAGGATACAATGAGCAGTTCTTC. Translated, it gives CSASPTDRGGYNEQFF.